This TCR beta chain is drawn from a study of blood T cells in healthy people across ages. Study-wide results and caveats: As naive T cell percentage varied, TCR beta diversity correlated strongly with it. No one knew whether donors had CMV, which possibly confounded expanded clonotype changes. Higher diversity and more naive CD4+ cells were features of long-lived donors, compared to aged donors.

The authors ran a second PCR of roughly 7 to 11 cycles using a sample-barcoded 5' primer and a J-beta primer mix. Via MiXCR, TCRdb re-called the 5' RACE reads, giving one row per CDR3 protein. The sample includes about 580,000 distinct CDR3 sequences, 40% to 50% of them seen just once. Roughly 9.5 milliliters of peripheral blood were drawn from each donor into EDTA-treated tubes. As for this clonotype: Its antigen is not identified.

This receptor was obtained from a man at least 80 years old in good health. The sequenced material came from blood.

CDR3 loop: CASTPIQGAEQYF. The CDR3 DNA reads TGTGCCAGCACCCCAATCCAGGGTGCCGAGCAGTACTTC. The chain carries TRBV6-5 and TRBJ2-5; possible D gene TRBD1, 5 bases. The J call is in doubt because the DNA end fits TRBJ2-7 better. Germline assignment: CDR1 MNHEY and CDR2 SVGAGI. This CDR3 is built from 13 residues.